These 14 T cell receptor beta chains were sequenced from one sample in a study of cytomegalovirus exposure and HLA in healthy donors. PCR was performed using 60 Vbeta and 13 Jbeta primers. Profiling relied on immunoSEQ multiplex PCR, and the TCRdb table lists in-frame clones only, not all of them. The sample yields approximately 170,000 clones, approximately 80% seen once. The sequencing input was PBMCs. Receptor source: a man aged 18 to 35 in good health and CMV-seropositive.

The rearrangement joins TRBV6-6 to TRBJ1-2; maybe TRBD1 (6 bases). Germline V gene sequence: CDR1 MNHNY, CDR2 SVGAGI (reference sequence). The germline V and J ends were trimmed by 4 bases and 8 bases, with 8 bases remaining between them. The CDR3 spans 11 residues. The CDR3 is CASSSGQGYTF. The CDR3 bases are TGTGCCAGCAGTTCAGGACAGGGCTACACCTTC.

In DNA form, the CDR3 reads TGCGCCAGCAGCGCACCTGGAGGCTATGGCTACACCTTC. Translating it yields CASSAPGGYGYTF. V gene TRBV4-1 combines with J gene TRBJ1-2; D remains ambiguous. The CDR3 extends over 13 amino acids. Germline CDR1 MGHRA, CDR2 YSYEKL. V shed 5 bases and J shed 4 bases, with 11 bases lying between them.

The V and J genes are TRBV9 and TRBJ2-3; TRBD1 matches 9 bases. Germline V gives CDR1 SGDLS, CDR2 YYNGEE. The CDR3 sequence is 16 residues long. The V gene end was trimmed by 1 base and the J gene end by 2 bases; junction bases not matched to a gene: 5. In DNA form, the CDR3 reads TGTGCCAGCAGCGTAAGGGGACAGGGAAACACAGATACGCAGTATTTT. Translated: CASSVRGQGNTDTQYF.

Concerning this clone itself: The CDR3 does not end in the conserved phenylalanine or tryptophan, so this is likely a read error. This sequence joins TRBV6-1 and TRBJ1-6; 9 nucleotides agree with TRBD1. V gave up 8 bases and J gave up 9 bases; unmatched junction bases: 11. The CDR3 runs to 15 residues. Per the germline V gene, CDR1 is MNHNS and CDR2 is SASEGT. CDR3 protein: CASSKGGQGGSPLHL. CDR3 coding DNA: TGTGCCAGCTCCAAAGGGGGACAGGGCGGTTCACCCCTCCACCTT.

Of note for this clone: The junction does not match germline at one end; this may be a read error. The V call is TRBV7-7, the J call TRBJ2-5; a possible D gene is TRBD2 (6 bases). CDR1 is SSHAT, CDR2 FNYEAQ, per germline (reference sequence). The CDR3 covers 16 residues. CDR3 protein: CASSLVGGAGGETQYF. For the CDR3, the DNA is TGTGCTAGCAGCTTAGTTGGCGGGGCAGGCGGGGAGACCCAGTACTTC.

The chain carries TRBV6-1 and TRBJ1-2, with D perhaps TRBD1 (5 bases). V lost 4 bases and J 4 bases, leaving 10 bases between the germline ends. The CDR3 runs to 13 residues. Germline CDR1 MNHNS, CDR2 SASEGT. This chain's CDR3 is CASSADTPYGYTF. CDR3 sequence (DNA): TGTGCCAGCAGTGCGGACACACCCTATGGCTACACCTTC.

This clone was detected a few times. The genes are TRBV19 and TRBJ2-7; 7 bases are a match to TRBD2. The CDR3 loop spans 15 amino acids. Germline-derived CDR1 and CDR2 are LNHDA and SQIVND (reference sequence). V shed 3 bases, J shed 4 bases, and the junction held 9 bases outside the gene matches. CDR3 region: CASSMGGSGEYEQYF. CDR3 sequence (DNA): TGTGCCAGTAGTATGGGAGGGTCGGGCGAATACGAGCAGTACTTC.

This clone was seen a handful of times. The chain couples TRBV11-2 to TRBJ2-3; 8 nucleotides line up with TRBD2. The J segment lost 4 bases and the V segment lost 10 bases, leaving 7 bases of the junction unmatched. The germline CDR1 and CDR2 sequences are SGHAT and FQNNGV. The CDR3 contains 13 residues. The CDR3 DNA sequence: TGTGCCACCGCGAGCGGGAGAGCAGATACGCAGTATTTT. Protein: CATASGRADTQYF.

A few counts support this clone. The rearrangement uses TRBV4-1 and TRBJ2-5, with D possibly matching TRBD2 (5 bases). This CDR3 contains 16 residues. V gave up 0 bases and J gave up 5 bases, with 16 bases separating them. The germline CDR1 and CDR2 sequences are MGHRA and YSYEKL. As DNA, the CDR3 is TGCGCCAGCAGCCAAGATCCGGGATCACCCGGGGAGACCCAGTACTTC. Translation: CASSQDPGSPGETQYF.

The chain employs TRBV28 and TRBJ1-5; no firm D call. Per germline, CDR1 MDHEN and CDR2 SYDVKM. CDR3 length: 15 amino acids. V lost 8 bases, J lost 4 bases, and 18 bases lay in between. The CDR3 region is CASDKLGRQNQPQHF. DNA for the CDR3: TGTGCCAGCGATAAACTGGGCAGGCAGAATCAGCCCCAGCATTTT.

The chain has TRBV5-6 and TRBJ1-3; possible D gene TRBD1, 6 bases. With 4 bases removed from V and 2 bases from J, the gap between germline ends came to 13 bases. CDR1 and CDR2 (germline): SGHDT, YYEEEE. This CDR3 is 15 amino acids long. For the CDR3, the DNA is TGTGCCAGCAGCCTGCCAGGGGAAACTGGAAACACCATATATTTT. It encodes CASSLPGETGNTIYF.

V usage is TRBV5-1 and J usage is TRBJ2-1; possible D gene TRBD2, 7 bases. CDR1 and CDR2 from the germline V gene are SGHRS and YFSETQ. Between the trimmed V and J ends, which lost 2 bases and 3 bases, there was a span of 18 bases. CDR3 length equals 17 residues. CDR3 coding DNA: TGCGCCAGCAGCTTTGGAGGGGGGGCCAATATCTACAATGAGCAGTTCTTC. It encodes CASSFGGGANIYNEQFF.

This chain links TRBV10-1 with TRBJ2-1, with D tentatively TRBD2 (5 bases). V lost 2 bases and J 8 bases, leaving 13 bases between the germline ends. This CDR3 comprises 14 residues. Germline CDR1 and CDR2: WNHNN and SYGVQD (reference sequence). The CDR3 DNA reads as TGCGCCAGCAGTGAGAGACTAAGACTGGATGAGCAGTTCTTC. Amino acids: CASSERLRLDEQFF.

The chain is built from TRBV27 and TRBJ2-5; unclear D gene. Trimming cost V 2 bases and J 4 bases, with 5 bases left between them. Germline V gene sequence: CDR1 MNHEY, CDR2 SMNVEV (reference sequence). This CDR3 is 12 amino acids long. This chain's CDR3 is CASSLNGETQYF. The DNA for the CDR3 is TGTGCCAGCAGTTTAAACGGAGAGACCCAGTACTTC.